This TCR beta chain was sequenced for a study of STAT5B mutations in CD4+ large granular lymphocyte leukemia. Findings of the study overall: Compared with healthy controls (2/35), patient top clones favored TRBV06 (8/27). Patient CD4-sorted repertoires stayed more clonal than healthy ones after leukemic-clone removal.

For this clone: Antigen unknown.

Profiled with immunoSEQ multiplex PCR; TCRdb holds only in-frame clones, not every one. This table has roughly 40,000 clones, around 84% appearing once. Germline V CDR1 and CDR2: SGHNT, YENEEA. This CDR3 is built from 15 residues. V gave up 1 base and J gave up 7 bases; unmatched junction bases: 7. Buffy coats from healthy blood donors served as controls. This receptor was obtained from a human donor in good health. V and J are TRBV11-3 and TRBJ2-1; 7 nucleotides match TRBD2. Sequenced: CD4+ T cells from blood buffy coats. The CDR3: CASSLGGGLENEQFF. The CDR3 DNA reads TGTGCCAGCAGCTTAGGCGGGGGACTGGAAAATGAGCAGTTCTTC.